One sample yielded the 5 T cell receptor beta chains listed below, sequenced in a study of shared clonotypes between healthy human individuals. Libraries were prepared by immunoSEQ multiplex PCR; TCRdb keeps only in-frame clonotypes and omits some of them. The repertoire holds over 2 million clones, approximately 94% seen once, with approximately 1.2% in the top ten. Naive CD8 populations comprised CD45RO-negative cells positively selected for CCR7, excluding terminally differentiated effector memory CD45RA+ cells. Material: naive CD8+ T cells sorted from blood. These receptors originate from a man between 18 and 29 years old in good health.

The rearrangement uses TRBV11-2 and TRBJ2-1, with D uncertain. The CDR3 is 17 residues long. Germline V CDR1 and CDR2: SGHAT, FQNNGV. Trimming removed 0 bases at V and 6 bases at J, with 18 bases between. The CDR3 loop is CASSLDLVSLYSNEQFF. In nucleotides, the CDR3 is TGTGCCAGCAGCTTAGATCTGGTCAGCCTATATTCCAATGAGCAGTTCTTC.

The chain joins TRBV6-5 to TRBJ2-3; 7 bases line up with TRBD2. Germline CDR1 and CDR2: MNHEY and SVGAGI. The V segment lost 4 bases and the J segment 0 bases; nucleotides outside the gene matches: 7. There are 16 residues in the CDR3. Written as DNA, the CDR3 is TGTGCCAGCAGTTGGGAGGGGACCTATAGCACAGATACGCAGTATTTT. Its protein product is CASSWEGTYSTDTQYF.

The genes are TRBV4-1 and TRBJ1-4; D not resolved. Germline loops: CDR1 MGHRA, CDR2 YSYEKL. CDR3 length: 14 residues. Trimming stripped 2 bases from V and 8 bases from J, with 12 bases between. The CDR3 protein is CASSQYLRGEKLFF. The CDR3 region has the DNA TGCGCCAGCAGCCAATACTTGCGTGGGGAAAAACTGTTTTTT.

The chain couples TRBV15 to TRBJ1-4; 11 bases fit TRBD1. V shed 9 bases and J 8 bases; nucleotides not matched to a gene: 8. Germline V gives CDR1 LNHNV, CDR2 YYDKDF (reference sequence). The CDR3 covers 14 residues. CDR3 bases: TGTGCCACGGACGGGACAGGGGGAGGGGAAAAACTGTTTTTT. Protein sequence: CATDGTGGGEKLFF.

This chain links TRBV5-8 with TRBJ2-3; TRBD1 matches at 11 bases. The CDR3 loop spans 17 amino acids. The germline CDR1 and CDR2 sequences are SGHTS and YDEGEE. The trim removed 1 base at V and 3 bases at J, leaving 7 bases unmatched. CDR3 amino acids: CASSLYSGTGGTDTQYF. CDR3 coding DNA: TGTGCCAGCAGCTTGTATTCCGGGACAGGGGGAACAGATACGCAGTATTTT.